The rows below give T cell receptor beta chains drawn from one sample of a study of blood T cell repertoires in COVID-19. Produced via immunoSEQ multiplex PCR; TCRdb's table is partial and in-frame only. The sample lists 350,000 to 450,000 clones, around 87% occurring once. Sequencing was carried out using PBMCs or T cells enriched from blood (not recorded which). The receptors were sampled from a man aged 35 to 55 in a cohort exposed to, infected with or recovered from COVID-19 (not recorded which). Each CDR3 is given with its conserved first and last residue. The D gene is left open where the match is weak. Only some rows state a clone size, as once, few, many or a class for expanded clones.

d_call | j_call | v_call | cdr3_length | clone_size | cdr3_aa | cdr3_nt
. | TRBJ1-2 | TRBV15 | 13 | few | CATSRGANYGYTF | TGTGCCACCAGCAGAGGCGCTAACTATGGCTACACCTTC
TRBD1 | TRBJ2-5 | TRBV9 | 16 | few | CASSVWDRGRKETQYF | TGTGCCAGCAGCGTATGGGACAGGGGGCGGAAAGAGACCCAGTACTTC
TRBD2 | TRBJ2-1 | TRBV7-3 | 18 | . | CASSLTRLASSSYNEQFF | TGTGCCAGCAGCTTAACCCGACTAGCGTCGAGCTCCTACAATGAGCAGTTCTTC
TRBD1 | TRBJ1-6 | TRBV18 | 14 | . | CASSGQGPFSPLHF | TGTGCCAGCTCAGGACAGGGACCCTTTTCACCCCTCCACTTT
TRBD1 | TRBJ1-5 | TRBV12-3/TRBV12-4 | 13 | few | CASSPGGKQPQHF | TGTGCCAGCAGTCCAGGGGGGAAACAGCCCCAGCATTTT
TRBD2 | TRBJ2-7 | TRBV7-6 | 16 | . | CASSDLLAADPYEQYF | TGTGCCAGCAGCGACCTCCTAGCGGCGGACCCCTACGAGCAGTACTTC
. | TRBJ1-6 | TRBV29-1 | 13 | . | CSVQGPYNSPLHF | TGCAGCGTTCAAGGGCCCTATAATTCACCCCTCCACTTT
. | TRBJ2-3 | TRBV6-5 | 15 | . | CASSYGASVPDTQYF | TGTGCCAGCAGTTACGGGGCTAGCGTTCCAGATACGCAGTATTTT
. | TRBJ2-4 | TRBV20-1 | 10 | . | CSATLNIQYF | TGCAGTGCCACTCTAAACATTCAGTACTTC
. | TRBJ2-1 | TRBV20-1 | 11 | . | CSGTGGAKQFF | TGCAGTGGCACAGGCGGTGCTAAGCAGTTCTTC
. | TRBJ2-2 | TRBV28 | 15 | . | CASRSPGTTTGELFF | TGTGCCAGCAGGTCCCCCGGGACAACCACCGGGGAGCTGTTTTTT
TRBD1 | TRBJ2-5 | TRBV5-1 | 16 | . | CASSSMGGQGLETQYF | TGCGCCAGCAGCTCGATGGGGGGACAGGGGTTGGAGACCCAGTACTTC
TRBD1 | TRBJ2-7 | TRBV18 | 15 | . | CASSPPSQGAREQYF | TGTGCCAGCTCACCACCGAGTCAGGGGGCTAGGGAGCAGTACTTC
TRBD2 | TRBJ2-5 | TRBV7-3 | 14 | . | CASSPGLPQETQYF | TGTGCCAGCAGCCCGGGACTACCCCAAGAGACCCAGTACTTC
. | TRBJ2-2 | TRBV6-5 | 14 | once | CASRQGPNTGELFF | TGTGCCAGCAGGCAGGGGCCGAACACCGGGGAGCTGTTTTTT
TRBD1 | TRBJ2-7 | TRBV28 | 15 | . | CASSSPGTGNYEQYF | TGTGCCAGCAGTTCCCCCGGGACAGGGAACTACGAGCAGTACTTC
TRBD1 | TRBJ2-7 | TRBV5-4 | 14 | . | CASSTGTGVREQYF | TGTGCCAGCAGCACCGGGACAGGGGTTCGGGAGCAGTACTTC
TRBD2 | TRBJ2-4 | TRBV4-2 | 18 | . | CASSQEASGSVAKNIQYF | TGTGCCAGCAGCCAAGAGGCTAGCGGGAGTGTAGCCAAAAACATTCAGTACTTC
TRBD1 | TRBJ1-3 | TRBV6-5 | 15 | . | CASSPDRGPGNTIYF | TGTGCCAGCAGTCCGGACAGGGGGCCTGGAAACACCATATATTTT
TRBD1 | TRBJ1-6 | TRBV6-5 | 15 | . | CASRGTDHSNSPLHF | TGTGCCAGCAGAGGGACAGACCATTCCAATTCACCCCTCCACTTT
TRBD2 | TRBJ2-2 | TRBV5-6 | 16 | . | CASSGGLAGVIGELFF | TGTGCCAGCAGCGGGGGACTAGCGGGAGTCATCGGGGAGCTGTTTTTT
. | TRBJ2-7 | TRBV3-1/TRBV3-2 | 12 | . | CASSFSEYEQYF | TGTGCCAGCAGCTTTAGCGAATACGAGCAGTACTTC
TRBD1 | TRBJ2-5 | TRBV27 | 13 | . | CASSARQGETQYF | TGTGCCAGCAGTGCGCGACAGGGAGAGACCCAGTACTTC
. | TRBJ1-6 | TRBV3-1/TRBV3-2 | 18 | . | CASSLGRGGSSYNSPLHF | TGTGCCAGCAGCCTAGGCAGGGGAGGGAGCTCCTATAATTCACCCCTCCACTTT
TRBD2 | TRBJ2-7 | TRBV7-2 | 14 | . | CASSLNTGGFEQYF | TGTGCCAGCAGCTTAAATACGGGAGGGTTCGAGCAGTACTTC
TRBD1 | TRBJ2-2 | TRBV2 | 15 | . | CASNPQGAGTGELFF | TGTGCCAGCAATCCACAGGGGGCAGGGACCGGGGAGCTGTTTTTT
TRBD1 | TRBJ1-1 | TRBV6-1 | 15 | . | CASSEPGRGLSGAFF | TGTGCCAGCAGTGAACCAGGCAGGGGGCTCTCGGGAGCTTTCTTT
. | TRBJ2-7 | TRBV2 | 17 | . | CASSEEGPRQVYYEQYF | TGTGCCAGCAGTGAAGAAGGTCCGCGTCAGGTCTACTACGAGCAGTACTTC
TRBD1 | TRBJ2-7 | TRBV7-9 | 14 | few | CASTYGTESYEQYF | TGTGCCAGCACCTACGGGACAGAGTCCTACGAGCAGTACTTC
. | TRBJ1-6 | TRBV5-1 | 16 | . | CASSPDSYAYNSPLHF | TGCGCCAGCAGCCCCGACTCGTACGCGTATAATTCACCCCTCCACTTT
TRBD1 | TRBJ1-5 | TRBV27 | 19 | few | CASNPRTGGSQGSNQPQHF | TGTGCCAGCAATCCACGGACAGGGGGCTCCCAGGGGAGCAATCAGCCCCAGCATTTT
. | TRBJ2-7 | TRBV6-5 | 14 | . | CACAPTVPSYEQYF | TGTGCCTGCGCCCCGACAGTCCCCTCCTACGAGCAGTACTTC
TRBD2 | TRBJ2-1 | TRBV10-1 | 15 | . | CASSGGTSGVNEQFF | TGCGCCAGCAGTGGGGGGACTAGCGGGGTCAATGAGCAGTTCTTC
TRBD2 | TRBJ2-7 | TRBV11-1 | 14 | . | CASSLSGVSYEQYF | TGTGCCAGCAGCTTGAGCGGGGTCTCCTACGAGCAGTACTTC
TRBD2 | TRBJ2-6 | TRBV28 | 19 | . | CATTGGGIRGPSGANVLTF | TGTGCCACCACGGGAGGGGGTATCAGAGGGCCCTCTGGGGCCAACGTCCTGACTTTC
. | TRBJ1-2 | TRBV30 | 12 | . | CAWSTSGYGYTF | .
TRBD1 | TRBJ2-7 | TRBV7-9 | 14 | . | CASRRGQGTYEQYF | TGTGCCAGCAGACGAGGACAGGGGACCTACGAGCAGTACTTC
. | TRBJ1-2 | TRBV7-2 | 13 | few | CASSSGQGYGYTF | TGTGCCAGCAGCTCGGGCCAGGGCTATGGCTACACCTTC
. | TRBJ2-3 | TRBV27 | 15 | . | CASSFFLEAADTQYF | TGTGCCAGCAGTTTCTTTTTGGAGGCGGCAGATACGCAGTATTTT